The 25 T cell receptor beta chains presented below share a single source sample, sequenced in a study of T cells in Graves' hyperthyroidism and ophthalmopathy (dated by TCRdb to about 2019). The library was produced with multiplex PCR. Sequencer: Illumina HiSeq 2000. The TCR beta CDR3 regions were amplified from the RNA transcripts. For the first round of RT-PCR on the TCR CDR3, the HTBI primer set was used together with the Qiagen OneStep RT-PCR kit. TCRdb trimmed the raw reads at Q25, called clones with MiXCR and kept productive beta chains. A single entry per CDR3 protein holds the most common genes and DNA from its merged rows. This sample holds about 560,000 distinct CDR3 sequences; approximately 14% were observed only once. The top ten constitute around 7.3% of the sample. The sequenced sample was blood. The receptors were sampled from a woman aged 25-40 years with Graves' hyperthyroidism.

Ten or more counts support this clonotype. This rearrangement joins TRBV27 to TRBJ1-6; a possible D gene is TRBD1 (5 bases). CDR1 MNHEY and CDR2 SMNVEV come from the germline V gene (reference sequence). The V end was cut by 6 bases, the J end by 0 bases, with 21 bases between. The CDR3 sequence is 19 residues long. The CDR3 protein is CASRPGTVVPSSYNSPLHF. CDR3 nucleotide sequence: TGTGCCAGCAGACCCGGGACCGTCGTACCGAGCTCCTATAATTCACCCCTCCACTTT.

At least ten counts were recorded for this clonotype. This chain connects TRBV10-3 to TRBJ1-1; no clear D. Deletions cut 6 bases from V and 1 base from J, with 3 bases between. This CDR3 is 11 amino acids long. Per the germline V gene, CDR1 is ENHRY and CDR2 is SYGVKD. CDR3: CAIRENTEAFF. DNA for the CDR3: TGTGCCATCAGGGAGAACACTGAAGCTTTCTTT.

This clonotype has just a few counts. This CDR3 reads CASSQATSGFAPLHF. In DNA, the CDR3 is TGTGCCAGCAGCCAAGCCACTTCAGGGTTCGCACCCCTCCACTTT. J is TRBJ1-6 and V is TRBV3-1; a possible D gene is TRBD1 (5 bases). From germline, CDR1 is LGHDT and CDR2 YNNKEL (reference sequence). The length of the CDR3 is 15 residues. Trimming took 1 base from V and 11 from J, leaving 15 bases between them.

In its sample, this clonotype was seen a few times. The chain links TRBV28 to TRBJ2-1; D is unresolved. From germline, CDR1 is MDHEN and CDR2 SYDVKM. V lost 3 bases to trimming and J lost 0 bases, with 9 bases between them. The CDR3 is 15 residues long. The CDR3 region is CASSFGRSSYNEQFF. In nucleotides, the CDR3 is TGTGCCAGCAGTTTTGGCAGGTCCTCCTACAATGAGCAGTTCTTC.

With regard to this clonotype: A much larger clone differs from this one at a single base, so this may be a read error. The chain uses TRBV7-2 and TRBJ1-4, with D unclear. The germline V gene encodes CDR1 SGHTA and CDR2 FQGNSA. This CDR3 is built from 13 residues. The CDR3 spells CASSLDADEKLLF. CDR3 DNA: TGTGCCAGCAGCTTAGATGCTGATGAAAAACTGCTTTTT.

This clonotype was counted many times. J is TRBJ2-1 and V is TRBV7-3, with D perhaps TRBD1 (6 bases). The germline CDR1 and CDR2 sequences are SGHTA and FQGTGA. V was clipped by 4 bases and J by 5 bases, with 9 bases between them. The CDR3 has 13 amino acids. The CDR3 sequence is CASSSGQHNEQFF. CDR3 sequence (DNA): TGTGCCAGCAGCTCAGGACAGCACAATGAGCAGTTCTTC.

This clonotype was recorded at least ten times. The chain recombines TRBV27 with TRBJ2-7, with 8 nucleotides matching TRBD1. CDR1 is MNHEY, CDR2 SMNVEV, per germline (reference sequence). The CDR3 totals 13 residues. Trimming took 4 bases from V and 5 from J; bases not matched to a gene: 4. The CDR3 region has the DNA TGTGCCAGCAGTTCACGGACAGGGAACGAGCAGTACTTC. It yields the protein CASSSRTGNEQYF.

This clonotype occurred once. V and J are TRBV7-8 and TRBJ2-1, with 10 bases that match TRBD2. The ends lost 3 bases at V and 6 bases at J; junction bases unmatched: 14. CDR1 is SGHVS, CDR2 FQNEAQ, per germline. This CDR3 spans 18 amino acids. The CDR3 sequence is CASSFYVSSGSGGNEQFF. In nucleotides, the CDR3 is TGTGCCAGCAGCTTTTACGTTTCTAGCGGGAGTGGGGGCAATGAGCAGTTCTTC.

This clonotype was detected many times. The chain employs TRBV12-3 or TRBV12-4 and TRBJ2-2; no firm D call. V lost 1 base to trimming and J lost 3 bases, with 15 bases between them. The CDR3 length is 17 residues. The CDR3 spells CASSLGPVTAYTGELFF. CDR3 coding DNA: TGTGCCAGCAGTTTAGGGCCAGTGACCGCGTACACCGGGGAGCTGTTTTTT.

The V call is TRBV11-2, the J call TRBJ2-5, with 11 bases aligning to TRBD2. The CDR3 is 15 amino acids. From germline, CDR1 is SGHAT and CDR2 FQNNGV. V lost 1 base and J lost 4; bases outside the gene matches: 2. Here the CDR3 DNA reads TGTGCCAGCAGCTTAGCTCTAGCGGGAGGAGAGACCCAGTACTTC. Translating gives CASSLALAGGETQYF. Based on the CDR3 plus reference TRBV11-2 and TRBJ2-5, the full variable domain is EAGVAQSPRYKIIEKRQSVAFWCNPISGHATLYWYQQILGQGPKLLIQFQNNGVVDDSQLPKDRFSAERLKGVDSTLKIQPAKLEDSAVYLCASSLALAGGETQYFGPGTRLLVL.

The V call is TRBV20-1, the J call TRBJ2-1; 10 nucleotides match TRBD2. Germline assignment: CDR1 DFQATT and CDR2 SNEGSKA (reference sequence). The CDR3 is 15 residues long. The V segment lost 3 bases and the J segment 8 bases; nucleotides outside the gene matches: 10. The CDR3 DNA reads TGCAGTGCTAGTAAGGCTAGCGGGAGATGGTATGAGCAGTTCTTC. It specifies CSASKASGRWYEQFF.

This clonotype was detected only a few times. The chain uses TRBV10-2 and TRBJ1-5; no firm D call. Germline assignment: CDR1 WSHSY and CDR2 SAAADI. CDR3 length: 14 residues. The V end was cut by 2 bases, the J end by 5 bases, with 10 bases between. Here the CDR3 DNA reads TGCGCCAGCAGTGAGAGTAGGGTTCATCAGCCCCAGCATTTT. Its protein product is CASSESRVHQPQHF.

The chain employs TRBV12-3 or TRBV12-4 and TRBJ2-2, with D possibly matching TRBD1 (6 bases). The CDR3 extends over 15 amino acids. The germline V and J ends were trimmed by 2 bases and 5 bases, with 12 bases remaining between them. The CDR3 loop is CASSLSSGETGELFF. CDR3 in DNA: TGTGCCAGCAGTTTATCATCAGGGGAAACCGGGGAGCTGTTTTTT.

This clonotype has ten or more counts. The chain carries TRBV15 and TRBJ2-4; possible D gene TRBD1, 5 bases. The length of the CDR3 is 14 residues. Germline CDR1 LNHNV, CDR2 YYDKDF (reference sequence). Trimming pared 0 bases from V and 8 bases from J, leaving 11 bases between. This CDR3 reads CATSRDRAGDIQYF. The CDR3 region has the DNA TGTGCCACCAGCAGAGACAGGGCCGGTGACATTCAGTACTTC.

In its sample, this clonotype was seen many times. This sequence joins TRBV10-3 and TRBJ2-7, with D maybe TRBD2 (5 bases). Germline V lookup: CDR1 ENHRY, CDR2 SYGVKD. V was shortened by 4 bases and J by 0 bases, with 10 bases between the two germline ends. This CDR3 comprises 14 residues. Here the CDR3 DNA reads TGTGCCATCAGTGGGGGAGAGACCTCCTACGAGCAGTACTTC. Encoded protein: CAISGGETSYEQYF.

The V and J genes are TRBV20-1 and TRBJ1-5, with D unresolved. Germline lookup yields CDR1 DFQATT and CDR2 SNEGSKA (reference sequence). With 3 bases removed from V and 0 bases from J, the gap between germline ends came to 12 bases. CDR3 length: 15 amino acids. DNA for the CDR3: TGCAGTGCTAGCTCGGCTGGGGATAGCAATCAGCCCCAGCATTTT. It translates to CSASSAGDSNQPQHF.

About this clonotype: A much larger clone differs by one base, so this may be a read error. The V and J genes are TRBV12-3 or TRBV12-4 and TRBJ1-2; possible D gene TRBD1, 6 bases. The CDR3 length is 12 residues. CDR3 in DNA: TGTGCCGGCAGCCCGGACAGTATAGGCTACACCTTC. Translating it yields CAGSPDSIGYTF.

There are a few counts of this clonotype. This chain joins TRBV19 and TRBJ2-6; 7 nucleotides agree with TRBD1. This CDR3 region has 17 residues. The germline gives CDR1 LNHDA, CDR2 SQIVND (reference sequence). J gave up 0 bases and V 5 bases, and 7 bases lay outside the gene matches. CDR3 in DNA: TGTGCCAGTAGTCCAACAGGGGAGCACTCTGGGGCCAACGTCCTGACTTTC. Protein: CASSPTGEHSGANVLTF.

There are many counts of this clonotype. The CDR3 bases are TGTGCCAGCAGCCCACCAGCCGGAGAGACCCAGTACTTC. This gives the protein CASSPPAGETQYF. The chain combines TRBV11-2 with TRBJ2-5; D unclear. The CDR3 is 13 residues long. Germline V lookup: CDR1 SGHAT, CDR2 FQNNGV. Trimming shortened V by 5 bases and J by 4 bases, and 11 bases separated the two germline ends.

This clonotype has only a few counts. The chain uses TRBV4-1 and TRBJ1-2, with 10 bases identical to TRBD1. The CDR3 consists of 15 residues. Germline values: CDR1 MGHRA, CDR2 YSYEKL. With V trimmed by 4 bases and J by 4 bases, 6 bases remained unmatched. This CDR3 reads CASSRGQGNGYGYTF. Written as DNA, the CDR3 is TGCGCCAGCAGCCGGGGACAGGGGAACGGCTATGGCTACACCTTC.

This clonotype was detected many times. This sequence joins TRBV7-9 and TRBJ2-5, with D possibly matching TRBD2 (6 bases). Trimming left V 5 bases short and J 4 bases short, with 17 bases between. The length of the CDR3 is 15 residues. Germline CDR1 SEHNR, CDR2 FQNEAQ (reference sequence). CDR3 DNA: TGTGCCAGCAGCCTTAGCGGAAAGAATGGAGAGACCCAGTACTTC. It translates to CASSLSGKNGETQYF.

This clonotype was seen repeatedly, ten times or more. V usage is TRBV15 and J usage is TRBJ2-3; 8 nucleotides align to TRBD1. The trim removed 5 bases at V and 5 bases at J, leaving 12 bases unmatched. CDR3 length equals 16 residues. Germline-derived CDR1 and CDR2 are LNHNV and YYDKDF (reference sequence). The CDR3 is CATSGDRTGRRDTQYF. CDR3 DNA sequence: TGTGCCACCAGCGGGGACCGGACAGGGAGGCGAGATACGCAGTATTTT.

Many counts were recorded for this clonotype. V gene TRBV7-2 combines with J gene TRBJ2-1, with TRBD2 matching 10 bases. Germline loops: CDR1 SGHTA, CDR2 FQGNSA. V lost 2 bases and J lost 5; bases outside the gene matches: 9. CDR3 length: 17 residues. As DNA, the CDR3 is TGTGCCAGCAGCTTAACAGTGGGGACTAGCGACAACAATGAGCAGTTCTTC. This translates into CASSLTVGTSDNNEQFF.

The gene calls are TRBV5-4 and TRBJ2-7; 9 nucleotides agree with TRBD2. V gave up 6 bases and J gave up 5 bases; unmatched junction bases: 12. The CDR3 is made up of 15 amino acids. Germline assignment: CDR1 SGHNT and CDR2 YYREEE (reference sequence). This CDR3 is CASTDGGSGSDEQYF. The CDR3 DNA is TGTGCCAGCACCGACGGGGGTAGCGGGAGCGACGAGCAGTACTTC.

The CDR3 region has the DNA TGTGCCTGGAGTGTGGGACAGGGGCCTTGGGGCTACACCTTC. As protein: CAWSVGQGPWGYTF. This rearrangement joins TRBV30 to TRBJ1-2; 10 nucleotides align to TRBD1. The ends lost 0 bases at V and 8 bases at J; junction bases unmatched: 6. The CDR3 sequence is 14 residues long. The V gene's germline CDR1 is GTSNPN and CDR2 SVGIG (reference sequence).